This T cell receptor beta chain appears in the sequencing data of a study of shared clonotypes between healthy human individuals. Study-level information: Plates per donor: three CD4 naive, three CD4 memory, two CD8 naive, one CD8 memory.

Deep level was the assay's run setting. Libraries were prepared by immunoSEQ multiplex PCR; TCRdb keeps only in-frame clonotypes and omits some of them. The table shows about 1.5 million clones, with roughly 95% occurring only once. The CDR3 has 16 residues. Germline values: CDR1 SGHRS, CDR2 YFSETQ. V lost 0 bases and J lost 2, with 12 bases in between. The material sequenced was naive CD4+ T cells sorted from blood. The subset here: CD45RA+ positively selected. This receptor was obtained from a man in his thirties or forties in good health. The chain has TRBV5-1 and TRBJ2-1; possible D gene TRBD2, 6 bases. CDR3 sequence: CASSLARDWAYNEQFF. The DNA of the CDR3 is TGCGCCAGCAGCTTGGCCAGGGACTGGGCCTACAATGAGCAGTTCTTC.